This entry concerns a single TCR beta chain. The antigen is undetermined. Profiling relied on immunoSEQ multiplex PCR, and the TCRdb table lists in-frame clones only, not all of them. Among some 65,000 clones, approximately 90% were seen once, and the ten largest hold 0.55% to 0.85%. The sample comes from a study of stem cell transplantation in POMP-related autoinflammatory disease. Looking at the study overall: Defective thymoproteasomes were hypothesized to impair CD8+ T-cell positive selection. After transplant, neutrophils and platelets showed 100% graft donor chimerism through one year.

Study observations and caveats: In patients with PRAID, every analyzed T-cell subset tended to show lower diversity and higher clonality.

This CDR3 is built from 16 residues. V was cut by 8 bases and J by 0 bases, with 19 bases left in between. Germline V gives CDR1 MDHEN, CDR2 SYDVKM. The chain combines TRBV28 with TRBJ1-1, with TRBD1 as a possible D gene (5 bases). The sequences come from CD4+ T cells from PBMCs, collected after stem cell transplantation. The receptor was isolated from a human patient with POMP-related autoinflammation and immune dysregulation (PRAID). Some T cells may be graft donor cells. CDR3 nucleotide sequence: TGTGCCAGCCGTCGTATTCCAGGGTCCATGAACACTGAAGCTTTCTTT. Translating it yields CASRRIPGSMNTEAFF.